This record looks at one T cell receptor (beta chain) sequence and its context. The limits of the CDR3 on the DNA are not certain, so only TCRdb's listed CDR3 is given. This record belongs to a study of tumor-infiltrating lymphocytes in primary liver carcinoma. Germline DNA was also extracted, while the blood RNA originated from unsorted whole blood. The CDR3 spans 14 residues, counting both ends. Germline loops: CDR1 MNHNY, CDR2 SVGAGI (reference sequence). Reverse transcription of about 500 ng total RNA with a constant-region primer produced TCR beta cDNA. TCR beta libraries came from three nested multiplex PCR rounds using slightly modified ARM-PCR. Two initial PCR rounds of about 9 cycles each paired TRBV1-TRBV30 forward primers with a C-beta reverse primer. TCRdb re-derived calls from the multiplex PCR reads in MiXCR, one entry per CDR3 protein. The data contain some 180,000 distinct CDR3 sequences, 60% of them singletons.

The clonotype was recovered from a man aged 35 to 55 with primary liver carcinoma and hepatitis B virus infection. This sequence joins TRBV6-6 and TRBJ1-1; the DNA was not compared with TRBD1, the D call given in the table. The sample comprised peripheral blood. CDR3 amino acids: CASIFGPGSTEAFF.